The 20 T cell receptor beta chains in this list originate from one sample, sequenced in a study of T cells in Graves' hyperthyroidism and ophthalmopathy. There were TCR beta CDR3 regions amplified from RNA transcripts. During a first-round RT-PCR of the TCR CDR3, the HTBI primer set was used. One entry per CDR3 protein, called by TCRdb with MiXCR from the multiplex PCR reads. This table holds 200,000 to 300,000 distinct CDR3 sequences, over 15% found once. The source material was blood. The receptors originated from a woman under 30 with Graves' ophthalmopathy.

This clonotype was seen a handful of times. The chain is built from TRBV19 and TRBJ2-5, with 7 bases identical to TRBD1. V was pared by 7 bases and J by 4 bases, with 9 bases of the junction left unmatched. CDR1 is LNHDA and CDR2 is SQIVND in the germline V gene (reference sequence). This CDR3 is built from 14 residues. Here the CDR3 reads CASTRQGSGETQYF. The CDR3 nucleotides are TGTGCCAGTACCCGACAGGGTTCAGGAGAGACCCAGTACTTC.

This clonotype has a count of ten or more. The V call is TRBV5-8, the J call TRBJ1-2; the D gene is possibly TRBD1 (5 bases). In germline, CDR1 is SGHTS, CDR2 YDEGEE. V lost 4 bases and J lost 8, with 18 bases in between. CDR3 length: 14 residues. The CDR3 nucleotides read TGTGCCAGCAGCCAAATGGGACCGCCCGGGGGCTACACCTTC. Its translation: CASSQMGPPGGYTF.

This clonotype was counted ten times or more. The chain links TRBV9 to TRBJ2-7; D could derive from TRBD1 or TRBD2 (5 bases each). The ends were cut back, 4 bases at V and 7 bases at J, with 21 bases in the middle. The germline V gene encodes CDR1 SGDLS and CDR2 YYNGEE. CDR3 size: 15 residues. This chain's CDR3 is CASSITSGPEGEQYF. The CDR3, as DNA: TGTGCCAGCAGCATCACAAGCGGACCCGAGGGGGAGCAGTACTTC.

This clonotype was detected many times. CDR3 in amino acids: CASATKMNTEAFF. For the CDR3, the DNA is TGTGCCAGCGCGACTAAAATGAACACTGAAGCTTTCTTT. The V and J genes are TRBV6-1 and TRBJ1-1, with D uncertain. V lost 8 bases, J lost 0 bases, and 10 bases lay in between. Germline V CDR1 and CDR2: MNHNS, SASEGT. This CDR3 is built from 13 residues.

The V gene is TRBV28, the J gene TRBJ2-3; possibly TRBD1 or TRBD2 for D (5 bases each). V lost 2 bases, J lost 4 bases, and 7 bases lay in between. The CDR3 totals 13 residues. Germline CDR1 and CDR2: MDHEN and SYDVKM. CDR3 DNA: TGTGCCAGCAGTTTAGTGGGGGCAGATACGCAGTATTTT. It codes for CASSLVGADTQYF.

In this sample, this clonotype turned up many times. For the CDR3, the DNA is TGTGCCAGCAGCGCCCACGCAAACCCCAAACCCCCCCAAGAGACCCAGTACTTC. This gives the protein CASSAHANPKPPQETQYF. The rearrangement links TRBV6-1 to TRBJ2-5; D remains unclear. The CDR3 extends over 18 amino acids. Trimming shortened V by 6 bases and J by 1 base, and 24 bases separated the two germline ends. Per the germline V gene, CDR1 is MNHNS and CDR2 is SASEGT.

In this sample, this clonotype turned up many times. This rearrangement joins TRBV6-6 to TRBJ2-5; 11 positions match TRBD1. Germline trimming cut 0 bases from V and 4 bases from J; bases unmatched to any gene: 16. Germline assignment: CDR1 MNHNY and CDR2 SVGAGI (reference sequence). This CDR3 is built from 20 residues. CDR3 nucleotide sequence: TGTGCCAGCAGTTACTCCTTACAAGGACAGGGGGCGGTTCAGGGAGAGACCCAGTACTTC. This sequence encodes CASSYSLQGQGAVQGETQYF.

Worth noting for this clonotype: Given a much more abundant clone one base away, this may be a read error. The CDR3 DNA reads TGTGCCGGCAGCGTAGGAAGGGACTGGGAGACCCAGTACTTC. Its protein product is CAGSVGRDWETQYF. The V call is TRBV9, the J call TRBJ2-5; a possible D gene is TRBD2 (6 bases). Germline CDR1 SGDLS, CDR2 YYNGEE. The CDR3 contains 14 residues.

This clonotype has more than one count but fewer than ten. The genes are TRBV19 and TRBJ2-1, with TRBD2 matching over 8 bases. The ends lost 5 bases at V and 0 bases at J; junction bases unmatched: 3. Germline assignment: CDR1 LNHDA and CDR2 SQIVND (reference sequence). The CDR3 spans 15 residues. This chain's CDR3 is CASSAGGYSYNEQFF. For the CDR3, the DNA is TGTGCCAGTAGTGCGGGGGGCTACTCCTACAATGAGCAGTTCTTC.

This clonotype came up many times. Written as DNA, the CDR3 is TGTGCCAGCAGTGAATACGGCAGAAACATCTATGGCTACACCTTC. Its protein is CASSEYGRNIYGYTF. This chain uses TRBV6-1 with TRBJ1-2; no clear D gene. Germline CDR1 MNHNS, CDR2 SASEGT. The length of the CDR3 is 15 residues. V shed 2 bases and J shed 4 bases, with 14 bases lying between them.

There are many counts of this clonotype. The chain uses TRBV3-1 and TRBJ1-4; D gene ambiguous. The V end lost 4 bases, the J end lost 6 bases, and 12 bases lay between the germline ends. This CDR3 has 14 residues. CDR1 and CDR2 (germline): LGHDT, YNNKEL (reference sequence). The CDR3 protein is CASSLRGSYEKLFF. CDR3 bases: TGTGCCAGCAGCCTCCGGGGTTCCTATGAAAAACTGTTTTTT.

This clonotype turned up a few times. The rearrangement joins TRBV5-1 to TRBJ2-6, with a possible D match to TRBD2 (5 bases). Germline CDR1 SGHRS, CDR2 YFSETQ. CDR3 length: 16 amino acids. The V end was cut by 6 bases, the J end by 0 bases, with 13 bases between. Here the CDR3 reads CASMDLRGSGANVLTF. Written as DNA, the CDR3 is TGCGCCAGCATGGACTTGCGAGGCTCTGGGGCCAACGTCCTGACTTTC.

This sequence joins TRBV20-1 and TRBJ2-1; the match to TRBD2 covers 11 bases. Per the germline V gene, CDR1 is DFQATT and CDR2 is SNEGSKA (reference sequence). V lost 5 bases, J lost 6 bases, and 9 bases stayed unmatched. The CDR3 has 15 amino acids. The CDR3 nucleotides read TGCAGTGCTGCGCTAGCGGGGGGCCTTCGCAATGAGCAGTTCTTC. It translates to CSAALAGGLRNEQFF.

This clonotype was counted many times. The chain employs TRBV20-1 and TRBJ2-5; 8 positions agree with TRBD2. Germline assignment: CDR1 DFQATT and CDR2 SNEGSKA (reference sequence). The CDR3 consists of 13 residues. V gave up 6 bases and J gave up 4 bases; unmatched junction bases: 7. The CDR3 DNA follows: TGCAGTGCCTGCGCAGCGGGAGTAGAGACCCAGTACTTC. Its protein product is CSACAAGVETQYF.

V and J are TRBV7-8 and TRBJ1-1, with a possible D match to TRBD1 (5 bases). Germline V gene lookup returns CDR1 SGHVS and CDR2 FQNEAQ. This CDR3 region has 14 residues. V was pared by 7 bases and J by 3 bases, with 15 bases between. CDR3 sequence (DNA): TGTGCCAGCAACCCCCAGGGATCGTACACTGAAGCTTTCTTT. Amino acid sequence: CASNPQGSYTEAFF.

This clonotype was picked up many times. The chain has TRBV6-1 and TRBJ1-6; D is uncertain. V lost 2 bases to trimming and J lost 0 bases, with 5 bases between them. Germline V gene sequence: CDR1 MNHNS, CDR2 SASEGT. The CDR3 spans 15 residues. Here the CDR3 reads CASSEYVSYNSPLHF. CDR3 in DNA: TGTGCCAGCAGTGAATACGTCTCCTATAATTCACCCCTCCACTTT.

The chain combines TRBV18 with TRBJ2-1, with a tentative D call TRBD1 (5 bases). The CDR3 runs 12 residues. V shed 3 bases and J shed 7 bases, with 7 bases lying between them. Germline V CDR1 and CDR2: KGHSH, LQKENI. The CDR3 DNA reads TGTGCCAGCTCACCGGGGCCAAATGAGCAGTTCTTC. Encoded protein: CASSPGPNEQFF.

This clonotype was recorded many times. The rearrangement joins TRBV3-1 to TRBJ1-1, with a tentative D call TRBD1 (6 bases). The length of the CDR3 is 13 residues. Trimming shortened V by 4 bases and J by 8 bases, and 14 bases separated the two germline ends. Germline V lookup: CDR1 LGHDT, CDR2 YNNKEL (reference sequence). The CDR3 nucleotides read TGTGCCAGCAGCCCCACACCGGACAGAGAAGCTTTCTTT. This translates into CASSPTPDREAFF.

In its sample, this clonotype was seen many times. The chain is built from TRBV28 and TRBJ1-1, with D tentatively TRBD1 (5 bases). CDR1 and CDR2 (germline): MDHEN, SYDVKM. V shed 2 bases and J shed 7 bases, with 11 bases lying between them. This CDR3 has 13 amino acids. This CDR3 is CASSLSLGGEAFF. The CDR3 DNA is TGTGCCAGCAGTTTAAGTCTCGGGGGTGAAGCTTTCTTT. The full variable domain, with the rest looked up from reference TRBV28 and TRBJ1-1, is DVKVTQSSRYLVKRTGEKVFLECVQDMDHENMFWYRQDPGLGLRLIYFSYDVKMKEKGDIPEGYSVSREKKERFSLILESASTNQTSMYLCASSLSLGGEAFFGQGTRLTVV.

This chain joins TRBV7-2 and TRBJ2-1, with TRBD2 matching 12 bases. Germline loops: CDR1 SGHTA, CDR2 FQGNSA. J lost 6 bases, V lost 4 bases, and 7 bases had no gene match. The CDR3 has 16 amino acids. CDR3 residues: CASSSTTSGSPNEQFF. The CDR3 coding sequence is TGTGCCAGCAGCTCAACGACTAGCGGGAGTCCCAATGAGCAGTTCTTC.